Shown below are 3 T cell receptor beta chains from a single sample sequenced in a study of CD8+CD57+ T cells in acquired aplastic anemia (dated by TCRdb to about 2018). The sequencer was an Illumina HiSeq 2000. Genomic DNA served as template for TCR beta VDJ combination and CDR3 sequence profiling. TCRdb ran its own pipeline on the public reads, namely fastp trimming at Q25 and MiXCR clone calling, and kept in-frame beta chains. Each CDR3 protein appears once, grouped with its most common genes and DNA. The sample table records hundreds of thousands of distinct CDR3 sequences; approximately 33% of these occur just once. Jointly, the top ten make up around 0.82% of the sample. The patients picked for sequencing were ones in whom flow cytometry had shown an expansion of CD8+CD57+ cells. The sequenced sample was sorted CD4+, CD8+, or CD8+CD57+ T cells (not recorded which) from PBMCs. These receptors were obtained from a human donor with aplastic anemia.

This clonotype occurred once. V and J are TRBV18 and TRBJ2-1; D possibly matches TRBD1 or TRBD2 (5 bases each). The ends were cut back, 1 base at V and 15 bases at J, with 13 bases in the middle. The V gene's germline CDR1 is KGHSH and CDR2 LQKENI. There are 12 residues in the CDR3. The CDR3 region has the DNA TGTGCCAGCTCACCACTCAACCGGGGACGGTTCTTC. Its translation: CASSPLNRGRFF.

This clonotype has ten or more counts. The V gene is TRBV9, the J gene TRBJ1-2; D possibly corresponds to TRBD1 (5 bases). Looked up from germline, CDR1 is SGDLS and CDR2 is YYNGEE. The V end was cut by 0 bases, the J end by 4 bases, with 13 bases between. CDR3 length: 15 residues. CDR3 sequence (DNA): TGTGCCAGCAGCGTAGGGGACGGCCGCCTCTATGGCTACACCTTC. Its translation is CASSVGDGRLYGYTF.

In this sample, this clonotype turned up a few times. This could be a read error, since a much larger clone is one nucleotide away. This chain joins TRBV7-2 and TRBJ1-2; D is unclear. V was clipped by 7 bases and J by 8 bases, with 17 bases between them. Germline loops: CDR1 SGHTA, CDR2 FQGNSA. The CDR3 loop spans 13 amino acids. The DNA of the CDR3 is TGTGCCAGCAACCTCGCACACGGTGGCGGCTACACCTTC. Amino acid sequence: CASNLAHGGGYTF.